This TCR beta chain appears in the sequencing data of a study of shared clonotypes between healthy human individuals. This CDR3 contains 16 residues. Sequenced by immunoSEQ multiplex PCR; TCRdb stores in-frame clones only, minus some. In the table there are roughly 2.4 million clones, around 95% of which are singletons. The sequenced sample was naive CD4+ T cells sorted from blood. Stated subset: CD45RA+ positively selected. The receptor was isolated from a man aged 18 to 29 in good health. This chain joins TRBV21-1 and TRBJ2-3; TRBD1 reflects the table's D call only, with no check against the DNA. TRBV21-1 is flagged as a pseudogene. The CDR3 region has the DNA TGTGCCAGCAGCAAAGGAGGGGGTCCGGACACAGATACGCAGTATTTT. It specifies CASSKGGGPDTDTQYF.